This entry features one T cell receptor beta chain sequence. Its antigen is undetermined. This specimen belongs to a study of cytomegalovirus exposure and HLA in healthy donors. Primers: 60 Vbeta forward and 13 Jbeta reverse. Using immunoSEQ multiplex PCR, the repertoire was profiled, and TCRdb retains in-frame clones only, with some absent. The table records 55,000 to 70,000 clones, 65% to 75% of them present only once. Study conclusions and caveats: It was reported in a later analysis that an Asian-associated ancestry cluster showed fewer N-insertions than the 666-donor mean. The listing of some 170 TCR beta chains classed them as cytomegalovirus-associated. It was reported that the classifier diagnosed cytomegalovirus status with high specificity and sensitivity in both the original and validation cohorts. Most of the CMV-associated TCR beta chains (in a later analysis) appeared to be HLA-restricted.

Sequencing was performed on PBMCs. The clonotype was recovered from a woman in her 30s in good health and CMV-seronegative.

As DNA, the CDR3 is TGTGCCAGCAGTTTATCGCGGGGCGGCTTTTACGAGCAGTACTTC. Translated: CASSLSRGGFYEQYF. The chain combines TRBV27 with TRBJ2-7, with a tentative D call TRBD2 (6 bases). The CDR3 sequence is 15 residues long. V was trimmed by 0 bases and J by 4 bases, leaving 13 bases between them. Germline assignment: CDR1 MNHEY and CDR2 SMNVEV (reference sequence).